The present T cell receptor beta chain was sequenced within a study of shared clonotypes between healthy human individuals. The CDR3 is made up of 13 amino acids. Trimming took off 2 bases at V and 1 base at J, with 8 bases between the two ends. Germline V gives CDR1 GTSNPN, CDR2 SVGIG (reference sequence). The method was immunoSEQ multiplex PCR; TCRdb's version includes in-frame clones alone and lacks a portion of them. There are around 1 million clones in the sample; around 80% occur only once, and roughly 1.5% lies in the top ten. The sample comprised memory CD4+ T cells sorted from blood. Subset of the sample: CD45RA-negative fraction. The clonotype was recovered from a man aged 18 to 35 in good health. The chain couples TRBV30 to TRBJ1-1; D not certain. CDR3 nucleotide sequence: TGTGCCTGGAGTCCCATGGGGAACACTGAAGCTTTCTTT. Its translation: CAWSPMGNTEAFF. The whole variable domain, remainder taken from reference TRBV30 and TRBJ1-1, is SQTIHQWPATLVQPVGSPLSLECTVEGTSNPNLYWYRQAAGRGLQLLFYSVGIGQISSEVPQNLSASRPQDRQFILSSKKLLLSDSGFYLCAWSPMGNTEAFFGQGTRLTVV.